These 21 T cell receptor beta chains were sequenced from one sample in a study of T cells in Graves' hyperthyroidism and ophthalmopathy. Amplification of TCR beta CDR3 regions was performed using RNA transcripts as template. First-round RT-PCR of the TCR CDR3 relied on the HTBI primer set. TCRdb reprocessed the multiplex PCR reads via MiXCR and lists one record per CDR3 protein. The sample consists of 550,000 to 800,000 distinct CDR3 sequences, around 15% of them appearing once. Sequenced sample: blood. These receptors all come from a young man with Graves' hyperthyroidism.

Ten or more counts support this clonotype. CDR3 protein: CASNQGGTDTQYF. DNA of the CDR3: TGCGCCAGCAACCAGGGAGGGACAGATACGCAGTATTTT. The chain uses TRBV5-1 and TRBJ2-3, with TRBD2 matching over 7 bases. Losses at the gene ends were 6 bases for V and 3 bases for J; bases not matched to a gene: 4. This CDR3 comprises 13 residues. Germline CDR1 SGHRS, CDR2 YFSETQ.

This chain uses TRBV7-9 with TRBJ2-1; D not resolved. Trimming removed 4 bases at V and 10 bases at J, with 11 bases between. The CDR3 runs to 12 residues. The germline V gene has CDR1 SEHNR and CDR2 FQNEAQ (reference sequence). The CDR3 here is CASSSLMGEQFF. For the CDR3, the DNA is TGTGCCAGCAGCTCCCTGATGGGGGAGCAGTTCTTC.

The rearrangement uses TRBV13 and TRBJ2-7; 8 nucleotides align to TRBD1. Germline V gives CDR1 PRHDT, CDR2 FYEKMQ (reference sequence). The V segment lost 3 bases and the J segment 1 base; nucleotides outside the gene matches: 2. CDR3 length: 14 residues. This CDR3 reads CASSFRGRSYEQYF. The CDR3 coding sequence is TGTGCCAGCAGCTTCAGGGGGCGATCCTACGAGCAGTACTTC.

The sample holds many counts of this clonotype. The genes are TRBV7-8 and TRBJ2-3; 12 bases are shared with TRBD2. CDR3 length: 19 amino acids. V shed 2 bases and J 6 bases; nucleotides not matched to a gene: 15. The germline CDR1 and CDR2 sequences are SGHVS and FQNEAQ. The CDR3 region is CASSLNPSLGLAGGDTQYF. The CDR3 DNA reads TGTGCCAGCAGCTTAAACCCCAGCCTGGGTCTAGCGGGGGGGGATACGCAGTATTTT.

The chain links TRBV6-1 to TRBJ2-1, with TRBD2 matching over 10 bases. Germline V gene lookup returns CDR1 MNHNS and CDR2 SASEGT. The CDR3 runs to 16 residues. With 2 bases clipped from V and 7 bases from J, the junction kept 8 bases outside the gene matches. The CDR3 DNA reads TGTGCCAGCAGTGAATGGGCTAGCGGGAGCCTTAATGAGCAGTTCTTC. Amino acids: CASSEWASGSLNEQFF.

The chain couples TRBV4-1 to TRBJ1-4, with TRBD1 identical over 8 bases. Germline CDR1 reads MGHRA; CDR2 reads YSYEKL. The V segment lost 8 bases and the J segment 1 base; nucleotides outside the gene matches: 9. The CDR3 covers 16 residues. CDR3 nucleotides: TGCGCCAGCTCAGGGGGCGCGTTGGGAACTAATGAAAAACTGTTTTTT. It translates to CASSGGALGTNEKLFF.

The chain recombines TRBV27 with TRBJ2-7; D may correspond to TRBD1 or TRBD2 (6 bases each). V was cut by 8 bases and J by 2 bases, with 16 bases left in between. CDR3 length: 14 residues. Germline-derived CDR1 and CDR2 are MNHEY and SMNVEV (reference sequence). For the CDR3, the DNA is TGTGCCAGCCTGGGGGCGGGGAGACCCTACGAGCAGTACTTC. Amino acids: CASLGAGRPYEQYF.

This clonotype was recorded at least ten times. This chain joins TRBV24-1 and TRBJ2-5, with D possibly matching TRBD2 (5 bases). Germline lookup yields CDR1 KGHDR and CDR2 SFDVKD. The V end was cut by 4 bases, the J end by 4 bases, with 18 bases between. The CDR3 consists of 16 residues. In DNA, the CDR3 is TGTGCCACCAGTGACGCTAGAGGGAACGAGCGAGAGACCCAGTACTTC. Protein sequence: CATSDARGNERETQYF.

As concerns this clonotype: One base away lies a much larger clone, so this may be a sequencing read error. The chain has TRBV27 and TRBJ2-1, with 13 bases lining up with TRBD2. J was trimmed by 8 bases and V by 6 bases; bases with no gene match: 10. CDR1 MNHEY and CDR2 SMNVEV come from the germline V gene (reference sequence). The CDR3 runs to 16 residues. The CDR3, as DNA: TGTGCCAGCAGGCCGAGGGGACTAGCGGGACCAGATGAGCAGTTCTTC. Its protein product is CASRPRGLAGPDEQFF.

This clonotype was observed a handful of times. This may come from a read error, since a much larger clone is one base off. The V and J genes are TRBV28 and TRBJ2-7, with 7 bases matching TRBD1. With V trimmed by 6 bases and J by 2 bases, 13 bases remained unmatched. Per the germline V gene, CDR1 is MDHEN and CDR2 is SYDVKM. This CDR3 has 16 amino acids. The CDR3 protein is CASRHADRRGPYEQYF. The CDR3 DNA sequence: TGTGCCAGCAGACACGCGGACAGGCGAGGGCCCTACGAGCAGTACTTC.

This clonotype was counted at least ten times. The CDR3 is CASSLMGQETQYF. In nucleotides, the CDR3 is TGTGCCAGCAGCTTGATGGGCCAAGAGACCCAGTACTTC. This sequence joins TRBV7-9 and TRBJ2-5; D unresolved. V lost 3 bases and J lost 1, with 6 bases in between. This CDR3 region has 13 residues. CDR1 is SEHNR, CDR2 FQNEAQ, per germline (reference sequence).

The rearrangement uses TRBV20-1 and TRBJ2-1, with TRBD2 matching over 10 bases. With V trimmed by 6 bases and J by 7 bases, 15 bases remained unmatched. CDR1 is DFQATT, CDR2 SNEGSKA, per germline (reference sequence). CDR3 length: 16 amino acids. The CDR3 spells CSAKRSGRGQGNEQFF. The CDR3 DNA follows: TGCAGTGCAAAGAGGAGCGGGAGGGGGCAGGGGAATGAGCAGTTCTTC.

The chain carries TRBV9 and TRBJ1-4, with TRBD1 identical over 8 bases. The CDR3 contains 14 residues. V lost 4 bases and J lost 6; bases outside the gene matches: 5. The germline V gene encodes CDR1 SGDLS and CDR2 YYNGEE. In DNA, the CDR3 is TGTGCCAGCAGCTTCCGACAGGGGCATGAAAAACTGTTTTTT. Its protein is CASSFRQGHEKLFF.

This clonotype was detected ten times or more. This chain connects TRBV2 to TRBJ2-1, with D perhaps TRBD1 (6 bases). The germline CDR1 and CDR2 sequences are SNHLY and FYNNEI. The V gene lost 6 bases and the J gene lost 4 bases, with 7 bases spanning the gap. The CDR3 has 12 residues. The CDR3 region has the DNA TGTGCCAGCAGCACAGGGTACAATGAGCAGTTCTTC. Amino acids: CASSTGYNEQFF.

There are many counts of this clonotype. The CDR3 DNA is TGCAGTGCTAGTGCCAGAACCTACGAGCAGTACTTC. Translation gives CSASARTYEQYF. The V gene is TRBV20-1, the J gene TRBJ2-7; no clear D gene. The CDR3 is made up of 12 amino acids. CDR1 is DFQATT and CDR2 is SNEGSKA in the germline V gene (reference sequence). The ends were cut back, 3 bases at V and 2 bases at J, with 8 bases in the middle.

The chain has TRBV12-3 or TRBV12-4 and TRBJ2-3; TRBD1 agrees at 7 bases. CDR3 size: 15 residues. V was pared by 1 base and J by 4 bases, with 5 bases of the junction left unmatched. The CDR3 DNA sequence: TGTGCCAGCAGTTTAGAAGGGGGCCGCGCAGATACGCAGTATTTT. Amino acids: CASSLEGGRADTQYF.

This clonotype came up many times. J is TRBJ2-5 and V is TRBV28; 9 bases are shared with TRBD1. Germline lookup yields CDR1 MDHEN and CDR2 SYDVKM. The V gene end was trimmed by 7 bases and the J gene end by 1 base; junction bases not matched to a gene: 10. CDR3 length: 16 residues. DNA for the CDR3: TGTGCCAGCAACCTAAGGACAGGGGCCGTCCAAGAGACCCAGTACTTC. It translates to CASNLRTGAVQETQYF.

This clonotype was seen many times. The chain employs TRBV12-3 or TRBV12-4 and TRBJ2-3, with D uncertain. The CDR3 runs 15 residues. With 3 bases removed from V and 1 base from J, the gap between germline ends came to 11 bases. CDR3 loop: CASSFQRVRTDTQYF. The CDR3 coding sequence is TGTGCCAGCAGTTTCCAGAGAGTCCGCACAGATACGCAGTATTTT.

V and J are TRBV2 and TRBJ1-6; TRBD1 is a possible D gene (5 bases). The germline V gene encodes CDR1 SNHLY and CDR2 FYNNEI. This CDR3 comprises 13 residues. Between the trimmed V and J ends, which lost 6 bases and 7 bases, there was a span of 10 bases. The CDR3 is CASRDHRNSPLHF. DNA for the CDR3: TGTGCCAGCAGAGACCACAGGAATTCACCCCTCCACTTT. Filled out from reference TRBV2 and TRBJ1-6, the complete variable domain reads EPEVTQTPSHQVTQMGQEVILRCVPISNHLYFYWYRQILGQKVEFLVSFYNNEISEKSEIFDDQFSVERPDGSNFTLKIRSTKLEDSAMYFCASRDHRNSPLHFGNGTRLTVT.

This clonotype was seen only a few times. The chain combines TRBV7-3 with TRBJ2-7, with 12 bases lining up with TRBD2. CDR1 and CDR2 from the germline V gene are SGHTA and FQGTGA. The CDR3 is 14 residues long. J lost 6 bases, V lost 5 bases, and 5 bases had no gene match. In DNA, the CDR3 is TGTGCCAGCAGCCGGACTAGCGGGATGAGCGAGCAGTACTTC. Amino acids: CASSRTSGMSEQYF. Using reference TRBV7-3 and TRBJ2-7 for the parts outside the CDR3, the full variable domain is GAGVSQTPSNKVTEKGKYVELRCDPISGHTALYWYRQSLGQGPEFLIYFQGTGAADDSGLPNDRFFAVRPEGSVSTLKIQRTERGDSAVYLCASSRTSGMSEQYFGPGTRLTVT.

This clonotype showed up just a few times. The rearrangement uses TRBV5-6 and TRBJ2-1; unclear D gene. The CDR3 consists of 12 residues. Trimming took off 4 bases at V and 6 bases at J, with 8 bases between the two ends. Germline V lookup: CDR1 SGHDT, CDR2 YYEEEE. The CDR3 nucleotides are TGTGCCAGCAGCGTGGGCTTCAATGAGCAGTTCTTC. Amino acid sequence: CASSVGFNEQFF. The full variable domain, in which reference TRBV5-6 and TRBJ2-1 provide the parts outside the CDR3, is DAGVTQSPTHLIKTRGQQVTLRCSPKSGHDTVSWYQQALGQGPQFIFQYYEEEERQRGNFPDRFSGHQFPNYSSELNVNALLLGDSALYLCASSVGFNEQFFGPGTRLTVL.